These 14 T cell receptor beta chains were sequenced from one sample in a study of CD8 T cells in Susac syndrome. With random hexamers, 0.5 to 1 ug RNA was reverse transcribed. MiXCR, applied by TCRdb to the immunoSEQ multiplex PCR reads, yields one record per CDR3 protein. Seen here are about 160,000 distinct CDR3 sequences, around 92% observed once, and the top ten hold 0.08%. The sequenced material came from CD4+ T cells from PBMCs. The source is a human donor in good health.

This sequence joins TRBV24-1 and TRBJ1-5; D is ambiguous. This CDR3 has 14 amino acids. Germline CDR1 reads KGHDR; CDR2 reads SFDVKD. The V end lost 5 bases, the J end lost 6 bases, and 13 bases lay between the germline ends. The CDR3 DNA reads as TGTGCCACCAGTGCAAGGGCAGGTGCTCAGCCCCAGCATTTT. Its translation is CATSARAGAQPQHF.

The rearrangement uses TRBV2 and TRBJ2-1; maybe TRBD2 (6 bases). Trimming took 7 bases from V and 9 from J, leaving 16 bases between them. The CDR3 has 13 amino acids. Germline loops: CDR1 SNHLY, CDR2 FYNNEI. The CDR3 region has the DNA TGTGCCAGCATGCGACTAGAGGATAGTGAGCAGTTCTTC. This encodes CASMRLEDSEQFF.

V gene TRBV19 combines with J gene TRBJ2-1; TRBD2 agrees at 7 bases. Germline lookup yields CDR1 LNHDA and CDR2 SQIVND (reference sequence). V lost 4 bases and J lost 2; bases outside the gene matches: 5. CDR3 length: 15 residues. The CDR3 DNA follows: TGTGCCAGTAGTAAGTCTAGCGGTACCTACAATGAGCAGTTCTTC. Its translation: CASSKSSGTYNEQFF.

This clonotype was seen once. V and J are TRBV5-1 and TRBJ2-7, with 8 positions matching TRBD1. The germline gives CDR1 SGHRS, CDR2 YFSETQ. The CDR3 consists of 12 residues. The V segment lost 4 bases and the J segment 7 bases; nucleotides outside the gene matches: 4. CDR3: CASSQRQGEQYF. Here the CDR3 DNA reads TGCGCCAGCAGCCAGCGACAGGGGGAGCAGTACTTC.

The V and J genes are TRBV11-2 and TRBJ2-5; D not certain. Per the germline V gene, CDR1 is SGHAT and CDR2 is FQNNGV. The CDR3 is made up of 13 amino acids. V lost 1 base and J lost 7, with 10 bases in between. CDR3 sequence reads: CASSLGGTRTQYF. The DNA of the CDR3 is TGTGCCAGCAGCTTAGGGGGAACGAGGACCCAGTACTTC.

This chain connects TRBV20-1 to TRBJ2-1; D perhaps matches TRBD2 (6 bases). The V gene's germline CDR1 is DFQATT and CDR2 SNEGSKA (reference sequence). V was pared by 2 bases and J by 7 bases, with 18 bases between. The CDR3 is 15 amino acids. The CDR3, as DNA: TGCAGTGCTAGACCTTTGACTAGTAAGGAAAATGAGCAGTTCTTC. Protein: CSARPLTSKENEQFF.

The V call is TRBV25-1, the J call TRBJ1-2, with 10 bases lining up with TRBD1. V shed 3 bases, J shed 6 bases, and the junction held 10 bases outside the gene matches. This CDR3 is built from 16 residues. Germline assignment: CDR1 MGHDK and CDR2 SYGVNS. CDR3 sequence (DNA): TGTGCCAGCAGTGATCGTTTCGCGGACAGGGGGAATGGCTACACCTTC. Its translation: CASSDRFADRGNGYTF.

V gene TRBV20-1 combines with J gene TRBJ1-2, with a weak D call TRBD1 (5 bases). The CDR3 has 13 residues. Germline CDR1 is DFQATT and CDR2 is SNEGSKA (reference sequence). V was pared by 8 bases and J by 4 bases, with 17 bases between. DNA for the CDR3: TGCAGTTGTGACAGCCACAATGGCTATGGCTACACCTTC. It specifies CSCDSHNGYGYTF.

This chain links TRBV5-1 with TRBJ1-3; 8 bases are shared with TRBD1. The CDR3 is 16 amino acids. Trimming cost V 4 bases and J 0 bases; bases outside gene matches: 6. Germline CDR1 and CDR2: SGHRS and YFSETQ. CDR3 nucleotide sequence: TGCGCCAGCAGCGTGACAGGGGAGAGCTCTGGAAACACCATATATTTT. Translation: CASSVTGESSGNTIYF. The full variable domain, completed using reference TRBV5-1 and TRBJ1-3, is KAGVTQTPRYLIKTRGQQVTLSCSPISGHRSVSWYQQTPGQGLQFLFEYFSETQRNKGNFPGRFSGRQFSNSRSEMNVSTLELGDSALYLCASSVTGESSGNTIYFGEGSWLTVV.

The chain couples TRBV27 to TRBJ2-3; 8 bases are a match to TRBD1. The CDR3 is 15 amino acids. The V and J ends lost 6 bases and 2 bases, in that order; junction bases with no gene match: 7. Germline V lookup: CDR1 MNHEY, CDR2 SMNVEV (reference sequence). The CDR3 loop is CASSARTGITDTQYF. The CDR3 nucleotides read TGTGCCAGCAGCGCTAGGACAGGGATCACAGATACGCAGTATTTT.

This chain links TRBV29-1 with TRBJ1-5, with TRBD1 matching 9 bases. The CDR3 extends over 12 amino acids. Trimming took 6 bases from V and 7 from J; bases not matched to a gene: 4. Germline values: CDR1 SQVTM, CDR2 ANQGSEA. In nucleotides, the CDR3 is TGCAGCGTCTCGGGACAGGGCCAGCCCCAGCATTTT. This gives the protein CSVSGQGQPQHF.

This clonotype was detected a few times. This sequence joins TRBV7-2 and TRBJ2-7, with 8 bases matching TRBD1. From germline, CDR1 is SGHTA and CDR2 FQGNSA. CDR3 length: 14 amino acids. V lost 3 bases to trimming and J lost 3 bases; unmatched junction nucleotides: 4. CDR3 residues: CASSLDRVGYEQYF. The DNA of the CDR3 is TGTGCCAGCAGCTTGGACAGGGTGGGCTACGAGCAGTACTTC.

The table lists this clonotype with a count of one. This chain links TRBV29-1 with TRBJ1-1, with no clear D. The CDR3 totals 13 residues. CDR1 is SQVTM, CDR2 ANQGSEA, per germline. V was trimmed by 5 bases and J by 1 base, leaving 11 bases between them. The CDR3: CSVSAGTNTEAFF. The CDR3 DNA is TGCAGCGTTTCGGCAGGAACGAACACTGAAGCTTTCTTT.

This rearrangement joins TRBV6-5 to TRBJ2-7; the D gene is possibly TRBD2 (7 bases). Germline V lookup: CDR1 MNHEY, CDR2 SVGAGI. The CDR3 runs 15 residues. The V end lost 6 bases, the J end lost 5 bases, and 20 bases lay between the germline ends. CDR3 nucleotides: TGTGCCAGCAGCCTAATAGAAGCGGGGACAAACGAGCAGTACTTC. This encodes CASSLIEAGTNEQYF.